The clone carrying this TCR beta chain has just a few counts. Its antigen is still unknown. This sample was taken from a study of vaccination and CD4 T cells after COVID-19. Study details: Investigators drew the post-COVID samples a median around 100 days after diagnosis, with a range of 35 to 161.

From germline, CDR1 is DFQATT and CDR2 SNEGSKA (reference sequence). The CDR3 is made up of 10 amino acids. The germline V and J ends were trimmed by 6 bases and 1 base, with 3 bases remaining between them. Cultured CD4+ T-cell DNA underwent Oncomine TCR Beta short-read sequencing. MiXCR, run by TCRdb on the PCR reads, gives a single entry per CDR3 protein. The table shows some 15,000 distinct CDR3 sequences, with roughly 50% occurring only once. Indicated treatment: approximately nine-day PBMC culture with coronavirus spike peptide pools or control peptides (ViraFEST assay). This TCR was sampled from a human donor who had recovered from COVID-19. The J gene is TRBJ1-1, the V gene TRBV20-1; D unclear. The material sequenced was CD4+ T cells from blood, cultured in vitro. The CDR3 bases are TGCAGTGCGAGGAACACTGAAGCTTTCTTT. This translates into CSARNTEAFF.